This passage covers 21 T cell receptor beta chains from one sample sequenced in a study of blood T cell repertoires in COVID-19. Clones were sequenced by immunoSEQ multiplex PCR, and TCRdb holds only the in-frame ones, with some missing. The sample includes some 180,000 clones, about 80% of them seen just once. The specimen was peripheral blood. Receptors originate from a woman aged 60-70 years with COVID-19, enrolled during active disease.

The rearrangement joins TRBV15 to TRBJ2-2; D is unresolved. This CDR3 is built from 14 residues. The ends were cut back, 5 bases at V and 6 bases at J, with 13 bases in the middle. Germline CDR1 is LNHNV and CDR2 is YYDKDF (reference sequence). This CDR3 reads CATSPVARAGELFF. CDR3 bases: TGTGCCACCAGCCCAGTGGCCCGTGCCGGGGAGCTGTTTTTT.

The chain employs TRBV6-5 and TRBJ2-5; maybe TRBD1 (5 bases). The CDR3 is made up of 10 amino acids. Deletions cut 5 bases from V and 14 bases from J, with 12 bases between. Germline V gene sequence: CDR1 MNHEY, CDR2 SVGAGI. Here the CDR3 DNA reads TGTGCCAGCAGTCCAGGGTTGGTCTACTTC. Protein product: CASSPGLVYF.

The chain combines TRBV7-9 with TRBJ1-2; D uncertain. The CDR3 consists of 15 residues. Germline lookup yields CDR1 SEHNR and CDR2 FQNEAQ (reference sequence). The V and J ends lost 4 bases and 3 bases respectively, with 15 bases between them. CDR3 sequence: CASSSQSSSHYGYTF. The DNA of the CDR3 is TGTGCCAGCAGCTCCCAATCATCGAGTCACTATGGCTACACCTTC.

The chain links TRBV5-1 to TRBJ1-3; D is undetermined. This CDR3 has 17 residues. The V gene lost 3 bases and the J gene lost 6 bases, with 22 bases spanning the gap. Germline loops: CDR1 SGHRS, CDR2 YFSETQ. The CDR3 bases are TGCGCCAGCAGCTCTGGACCCGAGGGAAGAGGGTTAAACACCATATATTTT. The encoded protein is CASSSGPEGRGLNTIYF.

The rearrangement uses TRBV9 and TRBJ1-2, with D maybe TRBD1 (6 bases). Germline values: CDR1 SGDLS, CDR2 YYNGEE. The CDR3 runs 14 residues. The ends were cut back, 3 bases at V and 7 bases at J, with 16 bases in the middle. This CDR3 reads CASSANPGTSGYTF. The CDR3 DNA is TGTGCCAGCAGCGCCAATCCCGGGACATCTGGCTACACCTTC.

The chain employs TRBV19 and TRBJ2-1; possible D gene TRBD1, 7 bases. Trimming took off 7 bases at V and 6 bases at J, with 25 bases between the two ends. CDR1 is LNHDA, CDR2 SQIVND, per germline (reference sequence). CDR3 length equals 17 residues. In nucleotides, the CDR3 is TGTGCCAGTAATTACAGGGGAGGATCTAGTTCCGTCAATGAGCAGTTCTTC. Protein product: CASNYRGGSSSVNEQFF.

The chain joins TRBV19 to TRBJ2-3; 7 nucleotides match TRBD2. Germline CDR1 reads LNHDA; CDR2 reads SQIVND (reference sequence). This CDR3 has 13 amino acids. V was pared by 6 bases and J by 6 bases, with 6 bases of the junction left unmatched. CDR3 loop: CASRPSGADTQYF. The CDR3 coding sequence is TGTGCCAGTAGGCCTAGCGGCGCCGATACGCAGTATTTT. The full variable domain, rest sourced from reference TRBV19 and TRBJ2-3, is DGGITQSPKYLFRKEGQNVTLSCEQNLNHDAMYWYRQDPGQGLRLIYYSQIVNDFQKGDIAEGYSVSREKKESFPLTVTSAQKNPTAFYLCASRPSGADTQYFGPGTRLTVL.

In its sample, this clone was seen once. The rearrangement links TRBV7-3 to TRBJ2-1, with TRBD2 matching over 10 bases. CDR1 SGHTA and CDR2 FQGTGA come from the germline V gene. The length of the CDR3 is 15 residues. Trimming at V came to 6 bases and at J to 5 bases, leaving 7 bases not matched to a gene. CDR3 bases: TGTGCCAGCAGGTTAGCGGGAGGTCCCGACAATGAGCAGTTCTTC. Protein: CASRLAGGPDNEQFF. Using reference TRBV7-3 and TRBJ2-1 for the parts outside the CDR3, the full variable domain is GAGVSQTPSNKVTEKGKYVELRCDPISGHTALYWYRQSLGQGPEFLIYFQGTGAADDSGLPNDRFFAVRPEGSVSTLKIQRTERGDSAVYLCASRLAGGPDNEQFFGPGTRLTVL.

This sequence joins TRBV9 and TRBJ2-1; 8 bases match TRBD2. The germline CDR1 and CDR2 sequences are SGDLS and YYNGEE. The CDR3 is 15 amino acids. The V gene end was trimmed by 4 bases and the J gene end by 2 bases; junction bases not matched to a gene: 5. Here the CDR3 reads CASSTNGRAYNEQFF. As DNA, the CDR3 is TGTGCCAGCAGCACCAACGGGAGGGCCTACAATGAGCAGTTCTTC.

The chain joins TRBV29-1 to TRBJ2-1; D perhaps matches TRBD2 (6 bases). This CDR3 contains 14 residues. Germline lookup yields CDR1 SQVTM and CDR2 ANQGSEA. V dropped 2 bases and J dropped 5 bases, with 13 bases sitting between them. CDR3 coding DNA: TGCAGCGTTGAACCTTACCCGGGAGACAATGAGCAGTTCTTC. Its protein is CSVEPYPGDNEQFF.

CDR3 coding DNA: TGTGCCAGTAGTATAGTTAGCGGGGGAAAACAAGAGACCCAGTACTTC. Its translation: CASSIVSGGKQETQYF. The chain employs TRBV19 and TRBJ2-5, with TRBD2 identical over 9 bases. Germline CDR1 and CDR2: LNHDA and SQIVND (reference sequence). The CDR3 is 16 amino acids. V shed 1 base and J 2 bases; nucleotides not matched to a gene: 5. The full variable domain, in which reference TRBV19 and TRBJ2-5 provide the parts outside the CDR3, is DGGITQSPKYLFRKEGQNVTLSCEQNLNHDAMYWYRQDPGQGLRLIYYSQIVNDFQKGDIAEGYSVSREKKESFPLTVTSAQKNPTAFYLCASSIVSGGKQETQYFGPGTRLLVL.

The genes are TRBV7-9 and TRBJ2-1, with a weak D call TRBD1 (6 bases). V lost 5 bases, J lost 5 bases, and 22 bases lay in between. CDR1 is SEHNR and CDR2 is FQNEAQ in the germline V gene (reference sequence). CDR3 size: 17 residues. CDR3 sequence (DNA): TGTGCCAGCAGCCCAGGGGCTAGCAACCACATACACAATGAGCAGTTCTTC. Amino acids: CASSPGASNHIHNEQFF. Full variable domain (outside the CDR3, taken from reference TRBV7-9 and TRBJ2-1): DTGVSQNPRHKITKRGQNVTFRCDPISEHNRLYWYRQTLGQGPEFLTYFQNEAQLEKSRLLSDRFSAERPKGSFSTLEIQRTEQGDSAMYLCASSPGASNHIHNEQFFGPGTRLTVL.

This sequence joins TRBV7-6 and TRBJ1-4; 8 bases fit TRBD1. CDR3 size: 18 residues. Germline V gives CDR1 SGHVS, CDR2 FNYEAQ. V lost 2 bases to trimming and J lost 0 bases; unmatched junction nucleotides: 8. The CDR3 is CASSLQGAHLTTNEKLFF. The CDR3 DNA sequence: TGTGCCAGCAGCTTACAGGGGGCCCACCTGACAACTAATGAAAAACTGTTTTTT. The full variable domain, its missing parts supplied by reference TRBV7-6 and TRBJ1-4, is GAGVSQSPRYKVTKRGQDVALRCDPISGHVSLYWYRQALGQGPEFLTYFNYEAQQDKSGLPNDRFSAERPEGSISTLTIQRTEQRDSAMYRCASSLQGAHLTTNEKLFFGSGTQLSVL.

This clone was seen once. J is TRBJ1-5 and V is TRBV15; possibly TRBD1 for D (5 bases). This CDR3 is 19 amino acids long. The V end lost 4 bases, the J end lost 6 bases, and 28 bases lay between the germline ends. In germline, CDR1 is LNHNV, CDR2 YYDKDF (reference sequence). The CDR3, as DNA: TGTGCCACCAGCAAGGGGTACTCCGGGAGGGAGGCCTTGACTCAGCCCCAGCATTTT. Translated: CATSKGYSGREALTQPQHF.

This chain connects TRBV28 to TRBJ2-7; D unresolved. Germline CDR1 is MDHEN and CDR2 is SYDVKM. Trimming took 5 bases from V and 4 from J, leaving 12 bases between them. This CDR3 contains 13 residues. The CDR3: CASSPQASYEQYF. The CDR3 DNA sequence: TGTGCCAGCAGTCCCCAAGCCTCTTACGAGCAGTACTTC.

This rearrangement joins TRBV6-1 to TRBJ1-1; TRBD1 is a possible D gene (6 bases). Trimming left V 2 bases short and J 1 base short, with 11 bases between. Looked up from germline, CDR1 is MNHNS and CDR2 is SASEGT. This CDR3 contains 15 residues. The CDR3 bases are TGTGCCAGCAGTGAACTAGGCAGGGGGAACACTGAAGCTTTCTTT. The encoded protein is CASSELGRGNTEAFF.

This rearrangement joins TRBV15 to TRBJ2-7; 8 bases fit TRBD1. CDR1 is LNHNV and CDR2 is YYDKDF in the germline V gene (reference sequence). Trimming cost V 0 bases and J 0 bases; bases outside gene matches: 7. The CDR3 loop spans 17 amino acids. The CDR3 loop is CATSRDPDRADSYEQYF. CDR3 coding DNA: TGTGCCACCAGCAGAGACCCGGACAGGGCAGACTCCTACGAGCAGTACTTC.

The chain couples TRBV18 to TRBJ2-7, with TRBD1 matching over 9 bases. The CDR3 has 17 residues. CDR1 KGHSH and CDR2 LQKENI come from the germline V gene. J was trimmed by 4 bases and V by 4 bases; bases with no gene match: 14. CDR3: CASSLIGTGHVPYEQYF. The CDR3 nucleotides are TGTGCCAGCTCACTAATTGGGACAGGGCACGTGCCGTACGAGCAGTACTTC.

The V and J genes are TRBV6-2 or TRBV6-3 and TRBJ2-5; TRBD2 matches 7 bases. CDR1 MNHEY and CDR2 SVGEGT come from the germline V gene. This CDR3 comprises 16 residues. V lost 0 bases to trimming and J lost 5 bases; unmatched junction nucleotides: 9. The chain's CDR3 is CASSYSTGGSEETQYF. DNA for the CDR3: TGTGCCAGCAGTTACTCGACGGGCGGGAGTGAGGAGACCCAGTACTTC.

This chain connects TRBV24-1 to TRBJ1-5; maybe TRBD1 (5 bases). Germline loops: CDR1 KGHDR, CDR2 SFDVKD. The V and J ends lost 3 bases and 3 bases respectively, with 14 bases between them. The CDR3 runs 16 residues. CDR3 DNA sequence: TGTGCCACCAGTGATGGGCAGGGAGGCACCAATCAGCCCCAGCATTTT. Translating it yields CATSDGQGGTNQPQHF.

This chain joins TRBV2 and TRBJ2-5; D perhaps matches TRBD1 (6 bases). The germline V and J ends were trimmed by 1 base and 4 bases, with 13 bases remaining between them. The length of the CDR3 is 15 residues. CDR1 and CDR2 from the germline V gene are SNHLY and FYNNEI. DNA of the CDR3: TGTGCCAGCAGTGAAGGCCAGGGGCTGCGAGAGACCCAGTACTTC. Encoded protein: CASSEGQGLRETQYF.